The 10 T cell receptor beta chains presented below share a single source sample, sequenced in a study of CD8 T cells in ankylosing spondylitis. TCRdb fed the 5' RACE reads into MiXCR, producing one record per CDR3 protein. The sample includes about 140,000 distinct CDR3 sequences, roughly 30% seen only once; the top ten take 6%. The sequenced sample consisted of synovial fluid, either unsorted or a sorted T cell fraction (not recorded which). The receptors originated from a male donor with ankylosing spondylitis.

The J gene is TRBJ2-7, the V gene TRBV29-1; 10 positions agree with TRBD2. The germline V gene has CDR1 SQVTM and CDR2 ANQGSEA. The CDR3 has 11 residues. With V trimmed by 6 bases and J by 5 bases, 1 base remained unmatched. Here the CDR3 reads CSVGTSDEQYF. In DNA, the CDR3 is TGCAGCGTCGGGACTAGCGACGAGCAGTACTTC.

Regarding this clonotype: One end of the junction varies from germline; a read error may be responsible. V usage is TRBV5-3 and J usage is TRBJ2-1; 8 bases map to TRBD2. TRBV5-3 counts as an open reading frame of uncertain function. This CDR3 contains 17 residues. The chain's CDR3 is CAISPGLAGGSYNEQFF. The CDR3 nucleotides read TGTGCCATAAGCCCGGGACTCGCGGGAGGATCCTACAATGAGCAGTTCTTC.

Worth noting for this clonotype: The germline gene is not matched at one end of the junction; a read error may be the cause. The chain combines TRBV15 with TRBJ2-1; 7 nucleotides match TRBD1. CDR1 is LNHNV, CDR2 YYDKDF, per germline (reference sequence). This CDR3 comprises 13 residues. Here the CDR3 reads CATSGDRVDEQFF. DNA of the CDR3: TGTGCCACCAGCGGAGACAGGGTCGATGAGCAGTTCTTC.

The table lists this clonotype with many counts. The V call is TRBV12-3 or TRBV12-4, the J call TRBJ1-1; D is perhaps TRBD1 (6 bases). The CDR3 loop spans 14 amino acids. V lost 4 bases, J lost 1 base, and 10 bases lay in between. CDR3 protein: CASSSTGSNTEAFF. CDR3 coding DNA: TGTGCCAGCAGTTCAACAGGGTCGAACACTGAAGCTTTCTTT.

This chain uses TRBV28 with TRBJ1-2; D may be TRBD1 (5 bases). V lost 4 bases and J 5 bases, leaving 11 bases between the germline ends. The germline V gene encodes CDR1 MDHEN and CDR2 SYDVKM. CDR3 length: 13 residues. The CDR3 region has the DNA TGTGCCAGCAGTTCCTACGGGGGATATGGCTACACCTTC. Translating it yields CASSSYGGYGYTF.

This clonotype was counted a few times. The chain has TRBV7-2 and TRBJ2-5, with a tentative D call TRBD2 (5 bases). Trimming pared 1 base from V and 4 bases from J, leaving 7 bases between. Germline CDR1 is SGHTA and CDR2 is FQGNSA. The CDR3 sequence is 13 residues long. CDR3 in amino acids: CASSLVEGETQYF. CDR3 in DNA: TGTGCCAGCAGCTTAGTAGAGGGAGAGACCCAGTACTTC.

This clonotype was counted a few times. The gene calls are TRBV7-8 and TRBJ2-2; TRBD1 agrees at 7 bases. Losses at the gene ends were 5 bases for V and 0 bases for J; bases not matched to a gene: 6. Germline CDR1 is SGHVS and CDR2 is FQNEAQ. The CDR3 contains 16 residues. The CDR3 here is CASSPLGTANTGELFF. The CDR3 nucleotides are TGTGCCAGCAGCCCCCTTGGGACAGCGAACACCGGGGAGCTGTTTTTT.

This clonotype was detected ten times or more. This chain uses TRBV7-2 with TRBJ2-1; 8 bases are a match to TRBD2. Trimming at V came to 2 bases and at J to 7 bases, leaving 10 bases not matched to a gene. The CDR3 extends over 16 amino acids. Looked up from germline, CDR1 is SGHTA and CDR2 is FQGNSA. The chain's CDR3 is CASSLKLSGGRNEQFF. The CDR3 coding sequence is TGTGCCAGCAGCTTAAAATTGTCGGGAGGGCGGAATGAGCAGTTCTTC.

This chain uses TRBV11-2 with TRBJ1-1; D ambiguous. The CDR3 length is 11 residues. V lost 1 base and J lost 11, with 8 bases in between. Germline assignment: CDR1 SGHAT and CDR2 FQNNGV. CDR3 DNA: TGTGCCAGCAGCTTAGGACTTGGGGCTTTCTTT. This gives the protein CASSLGLGAFF. The whole variable domain, filled in from reference TRBV11-2 and TRBJ1-1, reads EAGVAQSPRYKIIEKRQSVAFWCNPISGHATLYWYQQILGQGPKLLIQFQNNGVVDDSQLPKDRFSAERLKGVDSTLKIQPAKLEDSAVYLCASSLGLGAFFGQGTRLTVV.

The chain recombines TRBV20-1 with TRBJ2-5; 9 bases align to TRBD1. The V gene's germline CDR1 is DFQATT and CDR2 SNEGSKA (reference sequence). The CDR3 loop spans 13 amino acids. V shed 5 bases and J 6 bases; nucleotides not matched to a gene: 7. CDR3 protein: CSAPLDRGQTQYF. The CDR3 region has the DNA TGCAGTGCTCCGCTGGACAGGGGACAGACCCAGTACTTC.